This T cell receptor beta chain originates from a study of T cell repertoires in cytomegalovirus infection. TCRdb called the reads again in MiXCR, with one record for every CDR3 protein. The sample shows about 300,000 distinct CDR3 sequences, roughly 24% of them seen only once. This clonotype was seen a few times. Trimming at V came to 1 base and at J to 1 base, leaving 9 bases not matched to a gene. Germline-derived CDR1 and CDR2 are SGHTA and FQGNSA. The CDR3 spans 18 residues. This receptor was taken from a human donor in good health (CMV status not recorded). Some clones in this sample may be carry-over from other donors' samples. Sequencing was performed on PBMCs. This chain connects TRBV7-2 to TRBJ1-3; the match to TRBD1 covers 8 bases. The CDR3 sequence: CASSLGWDRLLSGNTIYF. DNA for the CDR3: TGTGCCAGCAGCTTAGGGTGGGACAGGCTCCTATCTGGAAACACCATATATTTT. The complete variable domain, with remaining parts taken from reference TRBV7-2 and TRBJ1-3, reads GAGVSQSPSNKVTEKGKDVELRCDPISGHTALYWYRQSLGQGLEFLIYFQGNSAPDKSGLPSDRFSAERTGGSVSTLTIQRTQQEDSAVYLCASSLGWDRLLSGNTIYFGEGSWLTVV.